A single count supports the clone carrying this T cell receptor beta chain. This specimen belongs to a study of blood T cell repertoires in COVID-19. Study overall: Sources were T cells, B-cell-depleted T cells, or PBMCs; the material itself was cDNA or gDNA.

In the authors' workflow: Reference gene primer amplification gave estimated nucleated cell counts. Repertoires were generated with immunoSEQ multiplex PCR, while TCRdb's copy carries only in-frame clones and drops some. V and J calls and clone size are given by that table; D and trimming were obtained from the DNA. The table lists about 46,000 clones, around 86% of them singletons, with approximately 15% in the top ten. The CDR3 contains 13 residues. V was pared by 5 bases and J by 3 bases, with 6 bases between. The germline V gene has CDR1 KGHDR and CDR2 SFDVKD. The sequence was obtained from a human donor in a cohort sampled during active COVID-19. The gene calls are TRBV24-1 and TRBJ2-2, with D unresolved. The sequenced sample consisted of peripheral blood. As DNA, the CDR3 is TGTGCCACCAGTGTCCGGTACACCGGGGAGCTGTTTTTT. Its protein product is CATSVRYTGELFF.